This TCR beta chain was observed in a study of T cell repertoires and leukemia-associated antigens (dated by TCRdb to between 2017 and 2020). With respect to the entire study: Each sample yielded about 5.1 to 7 million read pairs and about 3.3 to 5.0 million effective reads, around 15 million effective reads overall. The study aimed to identify which antigen a TCR Vbeta21 clone previously found in CML patients recognizes, using in vitro peptide stimulation of healthy T cells.

Study-level results and caveats: The antigen specificity and function of the expanded clones were not directly tested and needed further investigation. The four groups showed no significant differences in numbers of Vbeta genes (about 60), Jbeta genes (roughly 15), VDJ rearrangements, or unique CDR3s.

Total RNA was extracted from the cultured T cells with TRIzol reagent. 5' rapid amplification of cDNA ends (5'RACE) was the method used to amplify TCRbeta libraries from the RNA. Before sequencing, library concentration and integrity were assessed using Qubit, an Agilent instrument, and quantitative PCR. Sequencing of qualified libraries was performed on Illumina HiSeq or MiSeq by a commercial service provider. From the authors' description of their analysis: MiXCR version 1.8.2 was used to identify TCR sequences in each sample. For a clone to be considered qualified, a CDR3 longer than four amino acids, an in-frame nucleotide length, and the absence of a stop codon were required. A read containing the complete CDR3 structure was counted as an effective read. RT-PCR with 24 Vbeta primers, GeneScan spectratyping, and Sanger sequencing were used to validate expanded clones. Clones were called with MiXCR by TCRdb after fastp trimmed the public reads at Q25, and only in-frame beta chains were retained. Every distinct CDR3 protein forms one entry, paired with its most common genes and DNA. The V and J calls come from TCRdb's annotation, not from the publication. The sample table holds 9,000 to 15,000 distinct CDR3 sequences, of which approximately 39% were seen once. Of the sample, about 35% falls within the top ten clones.

From its cysteine to its phenylalanine, the CDR3 spans 17 amino acids. The only DNA kept is the CDR3, 51 bases in frame from the first base. V ends up 6 bases short and J 1 base short, with an unmatched junction base count of 10. CD3+ T cells were initially rested overnight at roughly 2.5 million cells/mL in RPMI 1640 lacking fetal bovine serum. CD3+ T cells were isolated from PBMCs with MACS immunomagnetic beads following the manufacturer's instructions. In this sample, this clonotype turned up many times. There is no known antigen for this receptor. No much larger clone is present one base from it, and per-base qualities are unavailable.

Sequencing used CD3+ T cells sorted from blood and cultured. The receptor was isolated from a female donor in good health. The chain is made from TRBV12-3 or TRBV12-4 and TRBJ2-2; TRBD2 matches 8 bases in the middle. The CDR3 has the sequence CASRRLGREGNTGELFF. The sequenced DNA: TGTGCCAGCAGAAGGCTGGGTCGGGAGGGGAACACCGGGGAGCTGTTTTTT.